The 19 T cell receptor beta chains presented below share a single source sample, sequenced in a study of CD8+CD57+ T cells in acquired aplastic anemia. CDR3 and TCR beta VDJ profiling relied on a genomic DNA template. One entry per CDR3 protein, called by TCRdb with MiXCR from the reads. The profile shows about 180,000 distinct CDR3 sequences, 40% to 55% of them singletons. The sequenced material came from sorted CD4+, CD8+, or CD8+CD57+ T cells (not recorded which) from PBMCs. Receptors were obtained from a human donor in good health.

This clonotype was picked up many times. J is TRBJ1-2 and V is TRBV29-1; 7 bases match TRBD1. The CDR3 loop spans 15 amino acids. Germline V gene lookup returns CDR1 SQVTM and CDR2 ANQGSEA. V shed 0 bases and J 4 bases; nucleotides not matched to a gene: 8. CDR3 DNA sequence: TGCAGCGTTGAAGAGGGAGGACAGGAGGTCTATGGCTACACCTTC. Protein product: CSVEEGGQEVYGYTF.

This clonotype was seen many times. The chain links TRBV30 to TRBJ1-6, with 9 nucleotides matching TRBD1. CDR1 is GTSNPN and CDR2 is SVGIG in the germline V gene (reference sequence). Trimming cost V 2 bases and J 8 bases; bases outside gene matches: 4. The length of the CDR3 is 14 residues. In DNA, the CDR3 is TGTGCCTGGAGTCGGGACAGGGCGGATTCACCCCTCCACTTT. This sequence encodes CAWSRDRADSPLHF.

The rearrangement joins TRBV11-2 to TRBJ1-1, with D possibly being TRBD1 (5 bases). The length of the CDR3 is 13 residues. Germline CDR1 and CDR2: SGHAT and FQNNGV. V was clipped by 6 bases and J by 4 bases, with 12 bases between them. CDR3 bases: TGTGCCAGCAGTTCTTCAAGGGGCACTGAAGCTTTCTTT. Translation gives CASSSSRGTEAFF.

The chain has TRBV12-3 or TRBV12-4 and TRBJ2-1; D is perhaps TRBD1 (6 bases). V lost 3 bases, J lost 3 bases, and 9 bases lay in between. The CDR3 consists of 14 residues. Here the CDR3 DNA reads TGTGCCAGCAGTTTGGGGGCGGGCTACAATGAGCAGTTCTTC. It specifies CASSLGAGYNEQFF.

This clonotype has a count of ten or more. The CDR3 DNA follows: TGTGCCAGCAGTGGCGTCGGACCGGGAGCGGAGGTAGAGACCCAGTACTTC. This translates into CASSGVGPGAEVETQYF. The V and J genes are TRBV25-1 and TRBJ2-5; a weak D match, TRBD2 (6 bases). The CDR3 is 17 amino acids. V was shortened by 4 bases and J by 4 bases, with 22 bases between the two germline ends. Germline loops: CDR1 MGHDK, CDR2 SYGVNS.

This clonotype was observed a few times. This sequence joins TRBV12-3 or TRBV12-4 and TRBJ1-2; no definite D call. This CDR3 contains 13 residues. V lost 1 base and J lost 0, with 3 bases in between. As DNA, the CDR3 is TGTGCCAGCAGTTTAGACACTAACTATGGCTACACCTTC. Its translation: CASSLDTNYGYTF.

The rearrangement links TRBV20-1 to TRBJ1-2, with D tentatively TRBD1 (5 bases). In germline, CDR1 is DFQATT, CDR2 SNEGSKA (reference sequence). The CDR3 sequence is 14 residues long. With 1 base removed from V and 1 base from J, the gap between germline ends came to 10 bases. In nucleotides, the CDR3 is TGCAGTGCTAGAGGTTCAGGGCTTAACTATGGCTACACCTTC. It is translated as CSARGSGLNYGYTF.

CDR3 in DNA: TGTGCCAGCTCACAACAAGGGCCAACCGGGGTCTCCTACAATGAGCAGTTCTTC. It encodes CASSQQGPTGVSYNEQFF. The chain couples TRBV18 to TRBJ2-1, with D perhaps TRBD2 (5 bases). There are 18 residues in the CDR3. Germline CDR1 and CDR2: KGHSH and LQKENI. The ends were cut back, 4 bases at V and 0 bases at J, with 19 bases in the middle.

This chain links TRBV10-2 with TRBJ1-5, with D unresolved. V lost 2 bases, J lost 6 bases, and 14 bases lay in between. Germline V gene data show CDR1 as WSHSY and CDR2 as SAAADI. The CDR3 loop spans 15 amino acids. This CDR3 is CASSEDKFRFQPQHF. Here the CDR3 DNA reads TGCGCCAGCAGTGAGGACAAATTCAGGTTTCAGCCCCAGCATTTT.

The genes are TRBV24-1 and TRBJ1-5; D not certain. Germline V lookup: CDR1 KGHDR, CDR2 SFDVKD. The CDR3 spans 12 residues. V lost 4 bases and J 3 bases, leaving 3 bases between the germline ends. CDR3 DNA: TGTGCCACCAGTGACAACAATCAGCCCCAGCATTTT. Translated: CATSDNNQPQHF.

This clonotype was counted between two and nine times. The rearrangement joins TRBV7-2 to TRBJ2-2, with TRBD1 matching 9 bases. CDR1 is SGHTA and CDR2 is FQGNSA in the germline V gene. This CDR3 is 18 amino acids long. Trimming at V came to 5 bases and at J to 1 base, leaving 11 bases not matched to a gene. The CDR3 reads CASSGGTGLAGNTGELFF. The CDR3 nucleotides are TGTGCCAGCAGCGGGGGGACAGGGCTGGCGGGGAACACCGGGGAGCTGTTTTTT.

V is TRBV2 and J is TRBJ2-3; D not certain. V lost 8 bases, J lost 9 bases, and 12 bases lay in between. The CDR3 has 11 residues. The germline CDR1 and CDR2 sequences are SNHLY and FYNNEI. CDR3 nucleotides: TGTGCCAGCGTCGGTGGAAAGACGCAGTATTTT. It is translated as CASVGGKTQYF.

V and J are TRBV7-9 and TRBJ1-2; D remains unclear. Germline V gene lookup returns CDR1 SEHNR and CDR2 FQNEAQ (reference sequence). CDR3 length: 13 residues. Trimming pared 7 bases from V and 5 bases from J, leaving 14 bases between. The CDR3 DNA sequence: TGTGCCAGCACCCGTCCATGGGGTTATGGCTACACCTTC. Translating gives CASTRPWGYGYTF.

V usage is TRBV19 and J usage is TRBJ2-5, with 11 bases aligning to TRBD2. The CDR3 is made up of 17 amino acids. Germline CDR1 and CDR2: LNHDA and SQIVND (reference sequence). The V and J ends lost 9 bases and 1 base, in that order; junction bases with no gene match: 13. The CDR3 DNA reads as TGTGCCAGCAGTGTCGTTAGCGGGAGGGCCCCCCAAGAGACCCAGTACTTC. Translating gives CASSVVSGRAPQETQYF.

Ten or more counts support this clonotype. CDR3 loop: CASSLYGLAEINEQFF. CDR3 DNA: TGTGCCAGCAGCTTATACGGACTAGCGGAGATCAATGAGCAGTTCTTC. The rearrangement joins TRBV7-9 to TRBJ2-1; 10 bases are a match to TRBD2. This CDR3 is 16 amino acids long. With 2 bases clipped from V and 6 bases from J, the junction kept 7 bases outside the gene matches. Germline values: CDR1 SEHNR, CDR2 FQNEAQ (reference sequence).

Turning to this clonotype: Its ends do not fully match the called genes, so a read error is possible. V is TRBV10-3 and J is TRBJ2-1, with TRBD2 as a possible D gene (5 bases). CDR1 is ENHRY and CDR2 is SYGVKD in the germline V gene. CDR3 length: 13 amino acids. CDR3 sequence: CATSEGKRNGLFF. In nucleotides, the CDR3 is TGTGCCACCAGTGAGGGTAAAAGAAATGGGCTGTTCTTC.

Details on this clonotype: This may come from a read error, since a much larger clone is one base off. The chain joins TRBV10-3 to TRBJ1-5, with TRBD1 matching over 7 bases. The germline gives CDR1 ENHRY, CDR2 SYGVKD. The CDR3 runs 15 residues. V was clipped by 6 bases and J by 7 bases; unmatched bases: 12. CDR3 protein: CAIRTGLAGRQPQHF. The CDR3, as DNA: TGTGCCATCAGGACAGGGTTGGCGGGGAGACAGCCCCAGCATTTT.

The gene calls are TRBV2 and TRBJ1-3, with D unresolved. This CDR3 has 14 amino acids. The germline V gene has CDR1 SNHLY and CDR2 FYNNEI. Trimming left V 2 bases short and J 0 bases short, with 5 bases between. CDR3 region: CASSELSSGNTIYF. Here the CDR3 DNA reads TGTGCCAGCAGTGAATTGAGCTCTGGAAACACCATATATTTT. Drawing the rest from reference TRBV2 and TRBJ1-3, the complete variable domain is EPEVTQTPSHQVTQMGQEVILRCVPISNHLYFYWYRQILGQKVEFLVSFYNNEISEKSEIFDDQFSVERPDGSNFTLKIRSTKLEDSAMYFCASSELSSGNTIYFGEGSWLTVV.

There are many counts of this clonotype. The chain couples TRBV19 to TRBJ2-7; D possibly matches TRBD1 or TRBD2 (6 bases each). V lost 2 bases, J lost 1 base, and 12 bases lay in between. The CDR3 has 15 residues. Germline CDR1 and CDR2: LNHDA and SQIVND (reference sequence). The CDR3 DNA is TGTGCCAGTAGTATAAAACAGGGAGGTTCCTACGAGCAGTACTTC. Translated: CASSIKQGGSYEQYF.